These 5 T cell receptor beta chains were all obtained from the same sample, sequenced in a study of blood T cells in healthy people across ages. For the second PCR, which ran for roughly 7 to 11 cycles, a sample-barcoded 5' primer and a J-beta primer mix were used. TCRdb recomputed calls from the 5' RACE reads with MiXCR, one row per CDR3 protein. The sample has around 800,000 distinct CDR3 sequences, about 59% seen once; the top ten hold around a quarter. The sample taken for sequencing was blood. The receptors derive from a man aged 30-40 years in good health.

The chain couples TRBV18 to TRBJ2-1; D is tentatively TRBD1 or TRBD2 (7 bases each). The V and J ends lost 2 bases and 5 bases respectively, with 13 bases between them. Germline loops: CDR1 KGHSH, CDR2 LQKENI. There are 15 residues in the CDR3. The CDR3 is CASSPIRGGNNEQFF. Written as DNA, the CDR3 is TGTGCCAGCTCACCAATCAGGGGGGGGAACAATGAGCAGTTCTTC. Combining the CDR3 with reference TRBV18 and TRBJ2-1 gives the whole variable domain NAGVMQNPRHLVRRRGQEARLRCSPMKGHSHVYWYRQLPEEGLKFMVYLQKENIIDESGMPKERFSAEFPKEGPSILRIQQVVRGDSAAYFCASSPIRGGNNEQFFGPGTRLTVL.

The CDR3: CASSYFTETYEQYF. CDR3 nucleotides: TGTGCCAGCAGTTACTTTACAGAAACCTACGAGCAGTACTTC. The chain has TRBV6-6 and TRBJ2-4; no clear D gene. The tail of the sequence fits TRBJ2-7 better, so the J call may be wrong. The CDR3 is 14 amino acids. Germline assignment: CDR1 MNHNY and CDR2 SVGAGI (reference sequence).

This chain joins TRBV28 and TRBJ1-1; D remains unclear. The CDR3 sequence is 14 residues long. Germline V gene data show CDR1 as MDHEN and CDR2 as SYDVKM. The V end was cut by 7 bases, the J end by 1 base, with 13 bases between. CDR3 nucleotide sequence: TGTGCCAGCAACGTCAACCAAGGGAACACTGAAGCTTTCTTT. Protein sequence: CASNVNQGNTEAFF.

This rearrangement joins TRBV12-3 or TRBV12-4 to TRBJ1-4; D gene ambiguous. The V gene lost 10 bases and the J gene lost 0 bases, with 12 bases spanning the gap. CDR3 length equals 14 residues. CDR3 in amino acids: CANYRSSTNEKLFF. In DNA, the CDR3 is TGTGCCAACTACAGATCCTCAACTAATGAAAAACTGTTTTTT.

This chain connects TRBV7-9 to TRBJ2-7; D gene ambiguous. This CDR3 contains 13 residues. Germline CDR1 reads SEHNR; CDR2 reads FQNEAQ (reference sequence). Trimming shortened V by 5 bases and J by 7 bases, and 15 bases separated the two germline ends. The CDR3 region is CASSPTLEWEQYF. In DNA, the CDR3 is TGTGCCAGCAGCCCGACACTGGAGTGGGAGCAGTACTTC.